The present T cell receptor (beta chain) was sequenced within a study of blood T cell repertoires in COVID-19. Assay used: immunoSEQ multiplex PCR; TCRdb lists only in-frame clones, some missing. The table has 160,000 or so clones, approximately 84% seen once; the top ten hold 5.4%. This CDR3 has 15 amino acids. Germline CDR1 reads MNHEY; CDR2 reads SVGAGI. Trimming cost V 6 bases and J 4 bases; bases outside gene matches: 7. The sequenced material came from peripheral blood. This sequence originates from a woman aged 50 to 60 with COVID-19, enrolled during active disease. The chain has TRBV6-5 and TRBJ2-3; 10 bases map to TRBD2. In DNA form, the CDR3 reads TGTGCCAGCAGGCCCGGGACTAGCGTCCCAGATACGCAGTATTTT. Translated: CASRPGTSVPDTQYF.